Below are 26 T cell receptor beta chains sequenced from a single sample in a study of blood T cell repertoires in COVID-19. The table came from immunoSEQ multiplex PCR; TCRdb's copy has only in-frame clones and leaves some out. The sample shows fewer than 350,000 clones, 80% to 90% of them seen only once. The sample taken for sequencing was PBMCs or T cells enriched from blood (not recorded which). The receptors come from a woman between 25 and 40 years old with acute COVID-19.

The chain is built from TRBV20-1 and TRBJ2-3; 8 nucleotides align to TRBD2. V was clipped by 3 bases and J by 9 bases; unmatched bases: 8. The germline gives CDR1 DFQATT, CDR2 SNEGSKA (reference sequence). The CDR3 runs 13 residues. CDR3 DNA sequence: TGCAGTGCTAGTTTTCGGACGGGAGGGACGCAGTATTTT. Translated, it gives CSASFRTGGTQYF.

V usage is TRBV5-6 and J usage is TRBJ2-7; possible D gene TRBD1, 5 bases. Trimming took off 2 bases at V and 2 bases at J, with 11 bases between the two ends. Germline CDR1 reads SGHDT; CDR2 reads YYEEEE. The CDR3 is 14 residues long. DNA of the CDR3: TGTGCCAGCAGCTTAGAAGGGGCGGCCTACGAGCAGTACTTC. It translates to CASSLEGAAYEQYF.

This chain joins TRBV2 and TRBJ2-3; 9 bases are a match to TRBD2. Germline-derived CDR1 and CDR2 are SNHLY and FYNNEI. V shed 8 bases, J shed 2 bases, and the junction held 8 bases outside the gene matches. There are 15 residues in the CDR3. The DNA of the CDR3 is TGTGCCAGCGGGGTGGTAGCGGGAGCCACAGATACGCAGTATTTT. Residues: CASGVVAGATDTQYF.

This sequence joins TRBV28 and TRBJ1-1; TRBD1 might be the D (6 bases). V lost 6 bases and J lost 0, with 17 bases in between. The CDR3 extends over 16 amino acids. Germline-derived CDR1 and CDR2 are MDHEN and SYDVKM. CDR3 in amino acids: CASSLPEGEMNTEAFF. CDR3 in DNA: TGTGCCAGCAGCCTACCCGAGGGGGAAATGAACACTGAAGCTTTCTTT.

On this clone itself: Additional DNA sequences in this sample encode the identical CDR3. The chain has TRBV10-3 and TRBJ1-5, with TRBD1 matching over 8 bases. CDR3 length: 16 amino acids. Germline V CDR1 and CDR2: ENHRY, SYGVKD. V dropped 0 bases and J dropped 0; count of bases not matched to a gene: 1. CDR3 DNA: TGTGCCATCAGTGAGTCGACAGGGGATAGCAATCAGCCCCAGCATTTT. It is translated as CAISESTGDSNQPQHF.

The chain uses TRBV6-5 and TRBJ1-5; no clear D. Trimming removed 2 bases from V and 5 bases from J, with 7 bases in between. Looked up from germline, CDR1 is MNHEY and CDR2 is SVGAGI. The CDR3 spans 13 residues. The CDR3 DNA follows: TGTGCCAGCAGTTACACCGAGTATCAGCCCCAGCATTTT. It translates to CASSYTEYQPQHF.

Here the CDR3 DNA reads TGTGCCAGCAGCTCCTGGACAGGGGGCACGACCGAGCAGTACTTC. As protein: CASSSWTGGTTEQYF. V and J are TRBV11-2 and TRBJ2-7, with 11 bases aligning to TRBD1. Germline CDR1 SGHAT, CDR2 FQNNGV. This CDR3 is 15 amino acids long. V trimming: 4 bases; J trimming: 6 bases; junction bases outside the gene matches: 8.

The chain uses TRBV7-9 and TRBJ2-5; no clear D. V was trimmed by 6 bases and J by 0 bases, leaving 14 bases between them. In germline, CDR1 is SEHNR, CDR2 FQNEAQ (reference sequence). The CDR3 has 15 amino acids. The CDR3 DNA reads as TGTGCCAGCAGTCTGTCCCGCGAAAACCAAGAGACCCAGTACTTC. This codes for CASSLSRENQETQYF.

The chain couples TRBV11-2 to TRBJ2-7; TRBD1 matches 9 bases. V shed 4 bases, J shed 0 bases, and the junction held 13 bases outside the gene matches. Per germline, CDR1 SGHAT and CDR2 FQNNGV. The CDR3 has 18 residues. The CDR3 coding sequence is TGTGCCAGCAGCTACGTCCCGGGACAGGGCCCAAGCTCCTACGAGCAGTACTTC. This sequence encodes CASSYVPGQGPSSYEQYF.

The J gene is TRBJ2-2, the V gene TRBV7-9; TRBD2 is a possible D gene (5 bases). Looked up from germline, CDR1 is SEHNR and CDR2 is FQNEAQ (reference sequence). The CDR3 contains 15 residues. V was cut by 5 bases and J by 2 bases, with 12 bases left in between. CDR3 in amino acids: CASSRISGNTGELFF. For the CDR3, the DNA is TGTGCCAGCAGCCGTATATCGGGAAACACCGGGGAGCTGTTTTTT.

This clone occurred once. The chain links TRBV29-1 to TRBJ2-2; TRBD2 agrees at 9 bases. In germline, CDR1 is SQVTM, CDR2 ANQGSEA. V trimming: 7 bases; J trimming: 10 bases; junction bases outside the gene matches: 13. The CDR3 contains 14 residues. The CDR3 DNA reads as TGCAGCGCCTCCGGGACTAGCCGTGGGGTGGAGCTGTTTTTT. Amino acids: CSASGTSRGVELFF.

The chain links TRBV30 to TRBJ2-1, with TRBD1 matching 11 bases. V lost 8 bases, J lost 7 bases, and 10 bases stayed unmatched. Germline assignment: CDR1 GTSNPN and CDR2 SVGIG (reference sequence). The CDR3 sequence is 14 residues long. The CDR3 DNA reads TGTGCCATTAACGCCGGGACAGGGGGAAATGAGCAGTTCTTC. Protein product: CAINAGTGGNEQFF.

The chain uses TRBV4-1 and TRBJ2-7, with TRBD1 matching over 7 bases. The length of the CDR3 is 14 residues. CDR1 and CDR2 (germline): MGHRA, YSYEKL. The V and J ends lost 4 bases and 4 bases, in that order; junction bases with no gene match: 7. The CDR3 region has the DNA TGCGCCAGCAGCCGACCGGGACAGCGTTACGAGCAGTACTTC. Its translation: CASSRPGQRYEQYF.

V and J are TRBV13 and TRBJ2-3; TRBD1 agrees at 9 bases. This CDR3 has 15 residues. With 5 bases clipped from V and 3 bases from J, the junction kept 6 bases outside the gene matches. CDR1 and CDR2 (germline): PRHDT, FYEKMQ (reference sequence). The CDR3 DNA reads as TGTGCCAGCAGCCCAACAGGGGGCAGGACAGATACGCAGTATTTT. Translating it yields CASSPTGGRTDTQYF. Looking up the rest from reference TRBV13 and TRBJ2-3 gives the full variable domain: AAGVIQSPRHLIKEKRETATLKCYPIPRHDTVYWYQQGPGQDPQFLISFYEKMQSDKGSIPDRFSAQQFSDYHSELNMSSLELGDSALYFCASSPTGGRTDTQYFGPGTRLTVL.

V usage is TRBV5-1 and J usage is TRBJ2-2; 9 bases align to TRBD2. The V gene end was trimmed by 6 bases and the J gene end by 7 bases; junction bases not matched to a gene: 10. Looked up from germline, CDR1 is SGHRS and CDR2 is YFSETQ. CDR3 length equals 15 residues. CDR3 bases: TGCGCCAGCAACTGGGAAAAGCGGGAGGTCGGGGAGCTGTTTTTT. The encoded protein is CASNWEKREVGELFF. Looking up the rest from reference TRBV5-1 and TRBJ2-2 gives the full variable domain: KAGVTQTPRYLIKTRGQQVTLSCSPISGHRSVSWYQQTPGQGLQFLFEYFSETQRNKGNFPGRFSGRQFSNSRSEMNVSTLELGDSALYLCASNWEKREVGELFFGEGSRLTVL.

The gene calls are TRBV5-1 and TRBJ2-6; no clear D gene. CDR1 and CDR2 from the germline V gene are SGHRS and YFSETQ. This CDR3 comprises 15 residues. Trimming left V 1 base short and J 0 bases short, with 5 bases between. As DNA, the CDR3 is TGCGCCAGCAGCTTGTCGGTCTCTGGGGCCAACGTCCTGACTTTC. This codes for CASSLSVSGANVLTF.

The J gene is TRBJ1-4, the V gene TRBV4-1, with D possibly matching TRBD1 (5 bases). V lost 3 bases, J lost 0 bases, and 8 bases lay in between. The length of the CDR3 is 15 residues. Germline loops: CDR1 MGHRA, CDR2 YSYEKL. CDR3 sequence: CASSQGGATNEKLFF. The CDR3 DNA is TGCGCCAGCAGCCAGGGGGGGGCAACTAATGAAAAACTGTTTTTT.

The chain joins TRBV10-2 to TRBJ2-6, with D tentatively TRBD1 (5 bases). The germline gives CDR1 WSHSY, CDR2 SAAADI. This CDR3 has 15 residues. The germline V and J ends were trimmed by 6 bases and 4 bases, with 13 bases remaining between them. This chain's CDR3 is CASSDQGAGANVLTF. The CDR3 DNA reads as TGCGCCAGCAGCGACCAGGGTGCCGGGGCCAACGTCCTGACTTTC.

V usage is TRBV28 and J usage is TRBJ1-4; 7 nucleotides line up with TRBD1. Trimming took 6 bases from V and 2 from J; bases not matched to a gene: 6. This CDR3 is built from 15 residues. Germline V gene sequence: CDR1 MDHEN, CDR2 SYDVKM. This CDR3 reads CASSSQGGTNEKLFF. As DNA, the CDR3 is TGTGCCAGCAGCTCCCAGGGGGGTACTAATGAAAAACTGTTTTTT.

The genes are TRBV12-3 or TRBV12-4 and TRBJ1-1; D gene uncertain. V lost 4 bases and J 1 base, leaving 7 bases between the germline ends. The CDR3 runs to 13 residues. Here the CDR3 DNA reads TGTGCCAGCAGTTCCCAGGAGAACACTGAAGCTTTCTTT. Its protein is CASSSQENTEAFF.

This clone was observed once. This chain connects TRBV4-2 to TRBJ2-7; possibly TRBD1 for D (6 bases). V shed 0 bases and J shed 4 bases, with 19 bases lying between them. Germline V gives CDR1 LGHNA, CDR2 YNFKEQ. This CDR3 spans 17 amino acids. CDR3 bases: TGTGCCAGCAGCCAAGATGCGGCAGGGGCCTCCATGTACGAGCAGTACTTC. It encodes CASSQDAAGASMYEQYF.

In this sample, this clone turned up a few times. The chain uses TRBV2 and TRBJ2-2; possible D gene TRBD1, 5 bases. CDR3 length: 13 residues. Germline V CDR1 and CDR2: SNHLY, FYNNEI. Trimming took 4 bases from V and 4 from J, leaving 7 bases between them. Written as DNA, the CDR3 is TGTGCCAGCAGTGGACAGCTCACCGGGGAGCTGTTTTTT. Its translation: CASSGQLTGELFF. Full variable domain (outside the CDR3, taken from reference TRBV2 and TRBJ2-2): EPEVTQTPSHQVTQMGQEVILRCVPISNHLYFYWYRQILGQKVEFLVSFYNNEISEKSEIFDDQFSVERPDGSNFTLKIRSTKLEDSAMYFCASSGQLTGELFFGEGSRLTVL.

The J gene is TRBJ2-7, the V gene TRBV4-3; perhaps TRBD2 as D (6 bases). This CDR3 has 17 amino acids. Germline values: CDR1 LGHNA, CDR2 YSLEER. Trimming shortened V by 1 base and J by 5 bases, and 21 bases separated the two germline ends. The CDR3 loop is CASSQGRDLASQNEQYF. The CDR3 nucleotides are TGCGCCAGCAGCCAAGGGCGGGATTTGGCTTCCCAGAACGAGCAGTACTTC.

The V gene is TRBV5-5, the J gene TRBJ2-7; TRBD1 matches 8 bases. This CDR3 spans 13 amino acids. Trimming at V came to 5 bases and at J to 4 bases, leaving 5 bases not matched to a gene. Germline V lookup: CDR1 SGHKS, CDR2 YYEKEE (reference sequence). The DNA for the CDR3 is TGTGCCAGCAGGGACAGGGTAGTATACGAGCAGTACTTC. Translation: CASRDRVVYEQYF.

V gene TRBV6-2 or TRBV6-3 combines with J gene TRBJ2-5; tentatively, D is TRBD2 (6 bases). Trimming took off 2 bases at V and 4 bases at J, with 17 bases between the two ends. The CDR3 runs to 16 residues. In germline, CDR1 is MNHEY, CDR2 SVGEGT. CDR3 loop: CASSYVAGPAGETQYF. The CDR3 nucleotides are TGTGCCAGCAGTTACGTTGCGGGGCCCGCGGGAGAGACCCAGTACTTC.

The chain couples TRBV27 to TRBJ2-7, with D tentatively TRBD1 (5 bases). The germline CDR1 and CDR2 sequences are MNHEY and SMNVEV (reference sequence). Between the trimmed V and J ends, which lost 2 bases and 4 bases, there was a span of 9 bases. The CDR3 runs to 13 residues. CDR3 sequence (DNA): TGTGCCAGCAGTTTAAGACAGTCGTACGAGCAGTACTTC. Amino acid sequence: CASSLRQSYEQYF.